This record looks at one T cell receptor (beta chain) sequence and its context. Its antigen is undetermined. The protocol was immunoSEQ multiplex PCR, while the TCRdb copy is restricted to in-frame clones and leaves out a portion. The sample lists 10,000 to 12,000 clones, 80% occurring once. CDR1 is MDHEN and CDR2 is SYDVKM in the germline V gene. The CDR3 has 19 amino acids. V shed 5 bases and J 3 bases; nucleotides not matched to a gene: 17. The data were taken from a study of somatic mutations in cytotoxic T cells in rheumatoid arthritis. Study results and limitations: An increase in CD8+ clonality with age was seen in rheumatoid arthritis patients but not in healthy controls. There was no knowledge of the antigen targets of the expanded CD8+ clones.

Positive magnetic bead selection separated CD4+ and CD8+ cells, and flow cytometry confirmed purity. The TCR was taken from an adult with rheumatoid arthritis. The chain couples TRBV28 to TRBJ2-3; 10 bases match TRBD2. The sequencing input was CD8+ T cells sorted from blood. CDR3 sequence: CASSTAQRGGLKKTDTQYF. CDR3 coding DNA: TGTGCCAGCAGTACCGCCCAGCGGGGGGGCCTAAAGAAGACAGATACGCAGTATTTT.